This T cell receptor (beta chain) emerged from a study of blood T cell repertoires in COVID-19 (TCRdb year 2020). In terms of the full investigation: Samples from collaborators originated in the United States, Italy and Spain and spanned both the acute and convalescent phases of COVID-19. The material from the prospective study consisted of cDNA or gDNA derived from T cells, B-cell-depleted T cells, or PBMCs. The dataset comprised deeply sampled blood TCRbeta repertoires from subjects exposed to, actively infected with, or recovered from COVID-19. The repertoires were made available in a free public database intended to serve as a resource for research on the immune response to SARS-CoV-2. The samples were drawn from two sources: the first 160 participants of the ongoing ImmuneRACE study, and 950 to 1,500 subjects contributed by 6 global collaborators. Nearly every sample came with metadata listing a de-identified subject ID, COVID-19 status, age in years and sex. Where available, HLA class I and class II types were obtained from metadata supplied by the sample provider rather than from assay-based typing. The study at large found these results: How much clinical and demographic metadata was included differed by source and by participant, and the metadata was provided uncurated.

Here V drops 4 bases and J drops 0 bases, and the junction holds 11 bases not matched to any gene. Measured from the cysteine to the phenylalanine, the CDR3 is 17 residues long. Of the read, only the CDR3 DNA is kept; its 51 bases are in frame from base 1. Looking up the germline V gene yields CDR1 KGHSH and CDR2 LQKENI. At one collaborating source in Seattle, patients were enrolled during active infection and were followed longitudinally through the course of disease. Collaborating institutions collected whole blood in K2EDTA tubes following their own protocols. For TCRbeta analysis, collaborator samples were shipped as frozen whole blood, as isolated PBMCs, or as DNA extracted from either sample type. With regard to this clone: This clone's antigen is unknown. It has no much larger one-base neighbor in the sample; base qualities were not kept.

TCRbeta CDR3 regions were amplified from genomic DNA by means of the immunoSEQ Assay, a bias-controlled multiplex PCR. The published analysis was carried out like this. The number of nucleated cells in each sample was estimated from the amplification of reference gene primers within the assay. To quantify the absolute abundance of each unique TCRbeta CDR3 rearrangement, sequence reads were collapsed and filtered. For each sample, productive Simpson clonality was calculated as the square root of Simpson's diversity index over productive rearrangements. TCRdb took this table from immuneACCESS and kept in-frame rearrangements with V and J called. Such tables lack part of the clones; where checked against another copy, unresolved V genes explain under half of the gap, and the rest is unexplained. V and J calls and clone size are given by that table; D and trimming were obtained from the DNA. Counted in this sample were 200,000 to 250,000 clones; about 83% of them appeared once. About 6% of the sample rests with the top ten.

The sequence is built from TRBV18 and TRBJ2-5, with 7 bases aligning to TRBD2. The sequence derives from a woman of 80 years or more with COVID-19, enrolled during active disease. The source material was peripheral blood. This receptor has the CDR3 CASSLRGGGINQETQYF. The DNA sequence is as follows: TGTGCCAGCTCACTTCGCGGCGGGGGTATAAACCAAGAGACCCAGTACTTC.